This is a list of T cell receptor beta chains from one sample in a study of regulatory T cells in long-lasting Graves disease. MiXCR was run by TCRdb on the multiplex PCR reads, yielding one entry per CDR3 protein. The sample lists fewer than 550,000 distinct CDR3 sequences, 15% to 20% occurring once. These data are also associated with another study on T cells in Graves' hyperthyroidism and ophthalmopathy.

The material was peripheral blood mononuclear cells (PBMCs), obtained at new diagnosis, from a patient treated with antithyroid drugs. All receptors derive from a young woman with Graves disease. Both conserved end residues are part of each CDR3. The order of the fields is D gene, V gene, J gene, CDR3 length, clone size, CDR3 protein, CDR3 DNA. The D gene is left open where the match is weak. For some rows the clone size is stated as once, few or many, or as a class when expanded; others skip it.

>.|TRBV5-1|TRBJ2-7|16|many
CASRTTGPGGVLEQYF
TGCGCCAGCAGAACTACAGGGCCCGGTGGAGTCCTCGAGCAGTACTTC
>.|TRBV6-2/TRBV6-3|TRBJ1-5|17|many
CASSYVWGRNSNQPQHF
TGTGCCAGCAGTTACGTATGGGGTAGAAATAGCAATCAGCCCCAGCATTTT
>.|TRBV11-1|TRBJ2-1|16|few
CASSLTREVDNNEQFF
TGTGCCAGCAGCTTAACCAGGGAGGTGGATAACAATGAGCAGTTCTTC
>TRBD1|TRBV5-1|TRBJ2-7|16|many
CASSFYASGTGYEQYF
TGCGCCAGCAGCTTCTATGCCTCCGGGACAGGGTACGAGCAGTACTTC
>.|TRBV13|TRBJ2-7|15|many
CASSLGQEGVYEQYF
TGTGCCAGCAGCTTAGGCCAGGAGGGTGTCTACGAGCAGTACTTC
>.|TRBV19|TRBJ2-7|14|many
CASWSGTGRGEQYF
TGTGCCAGTTGGAGCGGCACCGGGAGAGGGGAGCAGTACTTC
>TRBD1|TRBV20-1|TRBJ1-5|14|.
CSAARDRANQPQHF
TGCAGTGCCGCCCGGGACAGGGCTAATCAGCCCCAGCATTTT
>TRBD1|TRBV19|TRBJ1-1|15|.
CASSTGAGGNTEAFF
TGTGCCAGTAGTACTGGGGCAGGGGGGAACACTGAAGCTTTCTTT
>.|TRBV11-2|TRBJ1-2|13|many
CASSSRTVYGYTF
TGTGCCAGCAGCAGCCGGACAGTATATGGCTACACCTTC
>TRBD2|TRBV12-3/TRBV12-4|TRBJ2-7|14|.
CASRPRGDSYEQYF
TGTGCCAGCAGGCCCCGGGGGGACTCCTACGAGCAGTACTTC
>TRBD2|TRBV27|TRBJ2-7|16|many
CASSLEAGGLDYEQYF
TGTGCCAGCAGTCTCGAAGCGGGAGGGTTGGACTACGAGCAGTACTTC
>.|TRBV12-3/TRBV12-4|TRBJ2-5|11|many
CASSVDTLEYF
TGTGCCAGCAGTGTAGACACCCTCGAGTACTTC
>TRBD1|TRBV6-1|TRBJ1-2|13|.
CASTEAGGSGYTF
TGTGCCAGCACCGAGGCAGGGGGCTCTGGCTACACCTTC
>.|TRBV11-2|TRBJ1-1|14|many
CASSFVAGNTEAFF
TGTGCCAGCAGCTTTGTCGCAGGGAACACTGAAGCTTTCTTT
>.|TRBV9|TRBJ2-3|16|few
CASSVAAGDRRDTQYF
TGTGCCAGCAGCGTAGCCGCGGGCGACAGGCGAGATACGCAGTATTTT
>TRBD2|TRBV7-8|TRBJ2-2|16|.
CASSELANLNTGELFF
TGTGCCAGCAGCGAACTAGCGAATTTGAACACCGGGGAGCTGTTTTTT
>.|TRBV9|TRBJ2-7|15|many
CASSVGRGAEGEQYF
TGTGCCAGCAGCGTAGGCCGGGGGGCGGAAGGCGAGCAGTACTTC
>.|TRBV28|TRBJ1-5|16|many
CASSSRDKYSNQPQHF
TGTGCCAGCAGTTCCCGGGACAAATATAGCAATCAGCCCCAGCATTTT
>.|TRBV4-1|TRBJ2-2|15|few
CASSQESRTTGELFF
TGCGCCAGCAGCCAAGAATCGCGGACCACCGGGGAGCTGTTTTTT
>TRBD2|TRBV11-2|TRBJ2-3|15|.
CASSLRLATADTQYF
TGTGCCAGCAGCTTAAGACTAGCGACGGCAGATACGCAGTATTTT
>TRBD1|TRBV9|TRBJ2-1|14|many
CASSAGQTYNEQFF
TGTGCCAGCAGCGCGGGACAGACATACAATGAGCAGTTCTTC
>TRBD1|TRBV30|TRBJ2-7|13|many
CACGTGGIYEQYF
TGTGCCTGCGGGACAGGGGGCATCTACGAGCAGTACTTC
>TRBD2|TRBV28|TRBJ2-3|16|many
CASSPVTSVSTDTQYF
TGTGCCAGCAGTCCAGTAACTAGCGTTAGCACAGATACGCAGTATTTT
>TRBD2|TRBV19|TRBJ2-2|14|few
CASMGTSGTGELFF
TGTGCCAGTATGGGGACTAGCGGCACCGGGGAGCTGTTTTTT
>TRBD2|TRBV20-1|TRBJ2-1|17|many
CSASLRGLAGGYNEQFF
TGCAGTGCTAGCCTCAGGGGACTAGCGGGAGGATACAATGAGCAGTTCTTC
>.|TRBV3-2|TRBJ1-5|11|few
CASNQFLPQHF
TGTGCCAGCAACCAGTTTTTGCCCCAGCATTTT
>TRBD1|TRBV20-1|TRBJ1-1|13|few
CSANDRGITEAFF
TGCAGTGCAAATGACAGGGGTATTACTGAAGCTTTCTTT
>TRBD1|TRBV20-1|TRBJ1-5|17|few
CSALAAGGALGNQPQHF
TGCAGTGCCCTAGCGGCAGGGGGCGCGTTGGGCAATCAGCCCCAGCATTTT
>TRBD1|TRBV12-3/TRBV12-4|TRBJ2-5|14|few
CASTRDRGRETQYF
TGTGCCAGCACTCGGGACAGGGGGCGGGAGACCCAGTACTTC
>TRBD2|TRBV29-1|TRBJ2-1|17|many
CSVAGLAGRDPYNEQFF
TGCAGCGTTGCGGGACTAGCGGGAAGGGATCCCTACAATGAGCAGTTCTTC
>TRBD1|TRBV27|TRBJ1-1|20|many
CASSASPAHWTGATNTEAFF
TGTGCCAGCAGTGCAAGCCCTGCCCATTGGACAGGGGCGACGAACACTGAAGCTTTCTTT
>.|TRBV6-1|TRBJ2-1|15|.
CASRGGFSSYNEQFF
TGTGCCAGCAGAGGGGGTTTCAGCTCCTACAATGAGCAGTTCTTC
>.|TRBV5-1|TRBJ2-1|16|many
CASSTGLAVPYNEQFF
TGCGCCAGCAGCACGGGCCTGGCGGTACCCTACAATGAGCAGTTCTTC
>TRBD2|TRBV28|TRBJ2-7|14|many
CASTRTSGSGEQYF
TGTGCCAGCACAAGGACTAGCGGGAGCGGCGAGCAGTACTTC
>TRBD2|TRBV5-6|TRBJ2-2|16|.
CASSPGLAANTGELFF
TGTGCCAGCAGCCCCGGACTAGCAGCGAACACCGGGGAGCTGTTTTTT
>TRBD2|TRBV6-2/TRBV6-3|TRBJ2-3|14|many
CASEWEGTSDTQYF
TGTGCCAGCGAGTGGGAGGGCACGTCAGATACGCAGTATTTT
>.|TRBV11-2|TRBJ2-7|14|few
CASSLNDRYREQYF
TGTGCCAGCAGCTTAAACGACAGGTATCGCGAGCAGTACTTC
>.|TRBV5-4|TRBJ2-1|16|few
CASSPVLAPRGNEQFF
TGTGCCAGCAGCCCTGTTTTAGCCCCCAGGGGTAATGAGCAGTTCTTC
>.|TRBV9|TRBJ2-3|15|many
CASSVGSSYTDTQYF
TGTGCCAGCAGCGTGGGCTCGTCCTACACAGATACGCAGTATTTT
>.|TRBV20-1|TRBJ1-1|14|few
CSARLQGRDTEAFF
TGCAGTGCTAGATTACAGGGCCGAGACACTGAAGCTTTCTTT
>.|TRBV6-5|TRBJ2-7|13|few
CASSYGINYEQYF
TGTGCCAGCAGTTACGGGATAAACTACGAGCAGTACTTC